The 3 T cell receptor beta chains below come from one sample, sequenced in a study of OX40 agonist ivuxolimab in advanced cancers. The table came from immunoSEQ multiplex PCR; TCRdb's copy has only in-frame clones and leaves some out. The sample yields around 14,000 clones, approximately 75% seen once. Sample: CD4+ or CD8+ T cells sorted from blood, taken in a trial of the OX40 agonist ivuxolimab. These TCRs come from an adult with an advanced solid tumor such as melanoma, head and neck, liver or kidney cancer.

This chain connects TRBV28 to TRBJ2-7; D unclear. In germline, CDR1 is MDHEN, CDR2 SYDVKM. V gave up 2 bases and J gave up 4 bases, with 12 bases separating them. The CDR3 consists of 14 residues. The CDR3 loop reads CASSLVVRVYEQYF. CDR3 bases: TGTGCCAGCAGTTTAGTCGTTCGAGTTTACGAGCAGTACTTC.

The chain links TRBV14 to TRBJ1-2, with D possibly TRBD1 on 6 matching bases. Trimming shortened V by 5 bases and J by 0 bases, and 16 bases separated the two germline ends. Germline lookup yields CDR1 SGHDN and CDR2 FVKESK. CDR3 length equals 16 residues. The CDR3 DNA sequence: TGTGCCAGCAGCACTCGGACAGTTTTAGCTAACTATGGCTACACCTTC. Translated: CASSTRTVLANYGYTF. Combining the CDR3 with reference TRBV14 and TRBJ1-2 gives the whole variable domain EAGVTQFPSHSVIEKGQTVTLRCDPISGHDNLYWYRRVMGKEIKFLLHFVKESKQDESGMPNNRFLAERTGGTYSTLKVQPAELEDSGVYFCASSTRTVLANYGYTFGSGTRLTVV.

Only one count was recorded for this clone. The genes are TRBV13 and TRBJ1-1, with D possibly matching TRBD1 (6 bases). V dropped 1 base and J dropped 3 bases, with 9 bases sitting between them. Germline V gives CDR1 PRHDT, CDR2 FYEKMQ (reference sequence). The CDR3 is made up of 14 amino acids. CDR3 sequence reads: CASSLEGGYTEAFF. The CDR3 region has the DNA TGTGCCAGCAGCTTAGAGGGGGGGTACACTGAAGCTTTCTTT.